This TCR beta chain is drawn from a study of beta chain features in type 1 diabetes. At the level of the study: In all, approximately 110 million sorted cells from all samples were analyzed. Notes on the study in general: Type 1 diabetes patients showed a moderate but significant shortening of TCRB CDR3s in all four CD4+ subsets. HLA influence on TCRB rearrangement stayed unresolved here. A closer apparent resemblance between naive, central memory and Treg TCRB repertoires was seen in patients than in healthy donors.

The CDR3 sequence is 16 residues long. Germline CDR1 SEHNR, CDR2 FQNEAQ (reference sequence). V trimming: 2 bases; J trimming: 5 bases; junction bases outside the gene matches: 10. On this clone itself: Its target is unknown.

The authors reverse transcribed all of the isolated RNA, so sequencing captured expressed TCRB transcripts. Profiling relied on immunoSEQ multiplex PCR, and the TCRdb table lists in-frame clones only, not all of them. Here the sample spans over 700,000 clones, roughly 16% being singletons. The source of this sequence is a woman aged 18-30 years in good health. Sequencing was carried out using naive CD4+ T cells from blood. The chain has TRBV7-9 and TRBJ2-7, with TRBD2 matching 9 bases. Here the CDR3 reads CASSLSGGGRAHEQYF. Here the CDR3 DNA reads TGTGCCAGCAGCTTATCGGGAGGCGGGAGGGCTCACGAGCAGTACTTC.